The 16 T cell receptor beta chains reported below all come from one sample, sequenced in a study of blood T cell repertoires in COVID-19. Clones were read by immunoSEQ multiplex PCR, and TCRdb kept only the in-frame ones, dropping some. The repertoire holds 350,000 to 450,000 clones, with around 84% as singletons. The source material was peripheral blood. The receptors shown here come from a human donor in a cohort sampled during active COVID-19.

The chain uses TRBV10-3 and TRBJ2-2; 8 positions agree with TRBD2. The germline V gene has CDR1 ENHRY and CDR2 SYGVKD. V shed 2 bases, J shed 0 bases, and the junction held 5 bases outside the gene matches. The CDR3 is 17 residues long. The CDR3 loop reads CAISEKLTSANTGELFF. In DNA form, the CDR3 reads TGTGCCATCAGTGAGAAACTGACTAGCGCGAACACCGGGGAGCTGTTTTTT.

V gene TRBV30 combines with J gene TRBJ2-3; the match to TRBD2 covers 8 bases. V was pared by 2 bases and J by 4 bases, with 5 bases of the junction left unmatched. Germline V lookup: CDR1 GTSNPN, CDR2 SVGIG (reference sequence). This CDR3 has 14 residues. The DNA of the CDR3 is TGTGCCTGGAGTATTGGGACTAGGGCAGATACGCAGTATTTT. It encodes CAWSIGTRADTQYF.

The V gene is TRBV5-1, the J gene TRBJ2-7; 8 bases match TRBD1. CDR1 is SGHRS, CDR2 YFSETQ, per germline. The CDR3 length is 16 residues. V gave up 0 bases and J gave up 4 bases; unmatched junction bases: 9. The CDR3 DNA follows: TGCGCCAGCAGCTTGGCCCTGAGGCAGGGGGCTTACGAGCAGTACTTC. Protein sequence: CASSLALRQGAYEQYF.

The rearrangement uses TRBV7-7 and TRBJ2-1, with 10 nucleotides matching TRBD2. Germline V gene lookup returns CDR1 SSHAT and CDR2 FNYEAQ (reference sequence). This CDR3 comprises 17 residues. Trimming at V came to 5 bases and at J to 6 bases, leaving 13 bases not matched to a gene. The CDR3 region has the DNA TGTGCCAGCAGCCTCAATCTAGCGGGAGTTGGGGCCAATGAGCAGTTCTTC. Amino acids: CASSLNLAGVGANEQFF.

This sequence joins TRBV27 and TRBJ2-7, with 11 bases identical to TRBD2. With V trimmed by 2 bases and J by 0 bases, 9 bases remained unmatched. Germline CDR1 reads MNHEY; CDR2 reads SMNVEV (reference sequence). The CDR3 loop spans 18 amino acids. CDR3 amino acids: CASSLGPRTSGFSYEQYF. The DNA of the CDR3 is TGTGCCAGCAGTTTAGGACCCCGGACTAGCGGGTTCTCCTACGAGCAGTACTTC.

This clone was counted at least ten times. The CDR3 spells CASSPRTGSTYEQYF. The CDR3 DNA sequence: TGCGCCAGCAGCCCCAGGACAGGGTCTACCTACGAGCAGTACTTC. The chain employs TRBV5-1 and TRBJ2-7; 8 bases are a match to TRBD1. CDR1 and CDR2 (germline): SGHRS, YFSETQ. V was pared by 4 bases and J by 2 bases, with 8 bases of the junction left unmatched. CDR3 length: 15 amino acids.

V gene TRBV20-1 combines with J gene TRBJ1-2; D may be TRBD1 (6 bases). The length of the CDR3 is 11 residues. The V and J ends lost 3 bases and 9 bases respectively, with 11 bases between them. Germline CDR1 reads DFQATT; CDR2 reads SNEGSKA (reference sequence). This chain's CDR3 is CSASRGFSYTF. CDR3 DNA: TGCAGTGCTAGCAGGGGATTCAGCTACACCTTC.

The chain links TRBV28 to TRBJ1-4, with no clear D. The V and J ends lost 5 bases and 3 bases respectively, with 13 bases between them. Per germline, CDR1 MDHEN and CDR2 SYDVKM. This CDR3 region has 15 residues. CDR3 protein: CASSPPTGANEKLFF. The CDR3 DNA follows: TGTGCCAGCAGTCCGCCAACGGGAGCTAATGAAAAACTGTTTTTT.

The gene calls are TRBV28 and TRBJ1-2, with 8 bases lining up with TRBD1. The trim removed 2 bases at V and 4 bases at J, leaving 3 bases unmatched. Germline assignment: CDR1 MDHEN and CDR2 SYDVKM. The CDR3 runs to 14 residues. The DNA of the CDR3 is TGTGCCAGCAGTTTAGACAGGGGAGTCTATGGCTACACCTTC. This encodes CASSLDRGVYGYTF.

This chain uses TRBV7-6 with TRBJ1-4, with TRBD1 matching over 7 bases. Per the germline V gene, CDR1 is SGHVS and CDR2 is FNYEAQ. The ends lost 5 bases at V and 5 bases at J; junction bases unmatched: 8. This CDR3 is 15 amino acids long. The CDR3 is CASSQRGGGNEKLFF. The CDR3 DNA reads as TGTGCCAGCAGCCAAAGAGGGGGCGGGAATGAAAAACTGTTTTTT.

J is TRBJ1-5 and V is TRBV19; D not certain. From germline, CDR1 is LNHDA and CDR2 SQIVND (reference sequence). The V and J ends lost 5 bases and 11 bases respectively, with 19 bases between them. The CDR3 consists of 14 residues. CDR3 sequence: CASSQTLVRGTQHF. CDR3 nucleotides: TGTGCCAGTAGTCAGACATTGGTGCGTGGAACCCAGCATTTT.

CDR3 DNA sequence: TGTGCCAGCAGGCGAGGGCGAGATAGCAATCAGCCCCAGCATTTT. It specifies CASRRGRDSNQPQHF. This chain uses TRBV2 with TRBJ1-5; no clear D. Germline V CDR1 and CDR2: SNHLY, FYNNEI. The V end was cut by 6 bases, the J end by 0 bases, with 12 bases between. The CDR3 is 15 residues long.

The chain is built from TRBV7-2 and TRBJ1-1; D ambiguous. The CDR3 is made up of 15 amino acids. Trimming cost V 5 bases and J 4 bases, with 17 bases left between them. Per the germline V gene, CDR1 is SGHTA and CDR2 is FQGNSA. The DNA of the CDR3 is TGTGCCAGCAGCACAGACCCGGACGGGGTCACTGAAGCTTTCTTT. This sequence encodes CASSTDPDGVTEAFF.

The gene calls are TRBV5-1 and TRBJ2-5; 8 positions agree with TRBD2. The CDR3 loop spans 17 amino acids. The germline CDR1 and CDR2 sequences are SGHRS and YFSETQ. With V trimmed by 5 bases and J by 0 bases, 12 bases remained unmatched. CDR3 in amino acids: CASRPLAGGTYQETQYF. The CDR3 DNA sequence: TGCGCCAGCAGGCCCCTGGCGGGGGGCACGTACCAAGAGACCCAGTACTTC.

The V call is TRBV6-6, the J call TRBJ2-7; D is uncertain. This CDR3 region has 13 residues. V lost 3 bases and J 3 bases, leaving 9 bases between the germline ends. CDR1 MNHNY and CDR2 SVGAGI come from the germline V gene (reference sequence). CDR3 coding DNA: TGTGCCAGCAGTTATGGTGGCAACTACGAGCAGTACTTC. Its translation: CASSYGGNYEQYF.

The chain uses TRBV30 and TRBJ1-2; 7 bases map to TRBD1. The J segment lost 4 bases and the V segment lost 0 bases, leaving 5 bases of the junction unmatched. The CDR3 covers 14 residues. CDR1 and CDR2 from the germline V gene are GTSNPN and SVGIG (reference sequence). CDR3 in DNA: TGTGCCTGGAGTGTCGGAGGGGGCGCCTATGGCTACACCTTC. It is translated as CAWSVGGGAYGYTF.